The clone carrying this T cell receptor (beta chain) occurred a few times. Its antigen is not known. As originally analysed: A classifier for distant metastasis in papillary thyroid cancer was constructed using CDR3 differences observed across clinicopathological groups. With MiXCR, TCRdb called clones anew from the PCR reads. TCRdb, rather than the study authors, made the V and J calls. Of approximately 65,000 clones in the sample, roughly 4% were seen once. The V gene's germline CDR1 is SGHTA and CDR2 FQGNSA. This CDR3 contains 16 residues. Deletions cut 11 bases from V and 3 bases from J, with 25 bases between. The entry originates in a study of metastatic and nonmetastatic thyroid tumors. Study at large: The authors compared repertoires across blood and tumor or nodule tissue from malignant and benign thyroid patients. Study-wide results and limits: In both blood and tumor samples, TCR beta diversity was reported significantly higher for malignant than benign nodules.

Until they underwent thyroid surgery, no patient had received any treatment. The chain recombines TRBV7-2 with TRBJ1-1; a weak D match, TRBD1 (5 bases). Sequences were obtained from blood. This receptor was obtained from a female donor with papillary thyroid cancer or a benign thyroid nodule (not recorded which). Some clones in this sample may be carry-over from other donors' samples. In DNA form, the CDR3 reads TGTGCCGGCGGCGAACAGGTCGGGGGGGGATACACTGAAGCTTTCTTT. Its protein is CAGGEQVGGGYTEAFF.